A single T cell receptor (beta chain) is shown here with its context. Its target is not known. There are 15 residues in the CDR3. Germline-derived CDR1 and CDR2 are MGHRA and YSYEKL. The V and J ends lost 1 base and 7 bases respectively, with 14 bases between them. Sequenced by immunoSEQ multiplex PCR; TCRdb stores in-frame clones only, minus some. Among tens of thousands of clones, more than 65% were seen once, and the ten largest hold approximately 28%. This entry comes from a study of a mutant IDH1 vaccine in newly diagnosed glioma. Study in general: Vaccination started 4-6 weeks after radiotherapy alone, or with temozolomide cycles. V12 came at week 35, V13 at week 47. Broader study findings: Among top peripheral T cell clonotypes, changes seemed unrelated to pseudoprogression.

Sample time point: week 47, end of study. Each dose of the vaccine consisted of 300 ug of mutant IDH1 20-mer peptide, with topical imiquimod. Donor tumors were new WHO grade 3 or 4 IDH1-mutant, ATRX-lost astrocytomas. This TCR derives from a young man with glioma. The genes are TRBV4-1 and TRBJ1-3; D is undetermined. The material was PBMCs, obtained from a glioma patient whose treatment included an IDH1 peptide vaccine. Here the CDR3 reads CASSQAAVQFNTIYF. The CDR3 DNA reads TGCGCCAGCAGCCAAGCGGCAGTCCAATTCAACACCATATATTTT.